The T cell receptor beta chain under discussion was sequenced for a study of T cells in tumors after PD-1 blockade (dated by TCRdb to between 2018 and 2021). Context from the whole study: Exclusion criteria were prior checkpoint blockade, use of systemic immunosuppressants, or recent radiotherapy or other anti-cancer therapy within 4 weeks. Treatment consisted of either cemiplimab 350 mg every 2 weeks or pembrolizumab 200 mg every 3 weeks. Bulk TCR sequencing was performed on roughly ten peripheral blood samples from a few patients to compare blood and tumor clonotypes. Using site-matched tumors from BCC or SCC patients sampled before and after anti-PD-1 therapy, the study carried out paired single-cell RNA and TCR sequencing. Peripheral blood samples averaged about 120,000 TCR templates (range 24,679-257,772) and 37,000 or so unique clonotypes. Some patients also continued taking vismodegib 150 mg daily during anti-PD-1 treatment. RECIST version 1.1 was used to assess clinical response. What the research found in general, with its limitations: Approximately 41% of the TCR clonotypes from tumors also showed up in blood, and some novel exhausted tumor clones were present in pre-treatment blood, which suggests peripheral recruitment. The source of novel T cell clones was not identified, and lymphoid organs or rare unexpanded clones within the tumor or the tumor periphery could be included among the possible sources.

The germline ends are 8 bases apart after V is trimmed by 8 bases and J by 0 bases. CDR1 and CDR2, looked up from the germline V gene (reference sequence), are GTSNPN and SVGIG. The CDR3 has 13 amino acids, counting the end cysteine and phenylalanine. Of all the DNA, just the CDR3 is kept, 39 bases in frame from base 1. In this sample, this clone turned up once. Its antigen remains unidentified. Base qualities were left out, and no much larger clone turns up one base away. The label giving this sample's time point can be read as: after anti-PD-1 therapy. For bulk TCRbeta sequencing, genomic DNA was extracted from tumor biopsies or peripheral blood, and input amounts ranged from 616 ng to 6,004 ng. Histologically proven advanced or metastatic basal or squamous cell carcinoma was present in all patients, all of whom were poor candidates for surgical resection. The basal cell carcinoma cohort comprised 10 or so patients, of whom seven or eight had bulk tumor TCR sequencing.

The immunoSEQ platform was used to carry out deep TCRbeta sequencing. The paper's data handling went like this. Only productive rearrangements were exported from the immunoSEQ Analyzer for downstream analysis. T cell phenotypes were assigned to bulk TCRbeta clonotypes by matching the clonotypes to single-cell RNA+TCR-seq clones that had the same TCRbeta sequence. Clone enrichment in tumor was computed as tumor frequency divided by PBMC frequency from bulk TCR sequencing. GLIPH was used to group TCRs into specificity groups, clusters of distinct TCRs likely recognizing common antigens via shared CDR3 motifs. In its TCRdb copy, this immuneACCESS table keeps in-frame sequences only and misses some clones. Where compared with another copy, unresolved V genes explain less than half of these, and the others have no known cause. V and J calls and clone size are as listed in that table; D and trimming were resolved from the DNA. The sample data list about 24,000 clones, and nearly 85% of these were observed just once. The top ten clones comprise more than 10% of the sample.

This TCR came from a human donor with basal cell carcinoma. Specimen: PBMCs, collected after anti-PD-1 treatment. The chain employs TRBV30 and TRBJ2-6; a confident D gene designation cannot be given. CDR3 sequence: CATDRSGANVLTF. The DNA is TGTGCCACAGACCGCTCTGGGGCCAACGTCCTGACTTTC.